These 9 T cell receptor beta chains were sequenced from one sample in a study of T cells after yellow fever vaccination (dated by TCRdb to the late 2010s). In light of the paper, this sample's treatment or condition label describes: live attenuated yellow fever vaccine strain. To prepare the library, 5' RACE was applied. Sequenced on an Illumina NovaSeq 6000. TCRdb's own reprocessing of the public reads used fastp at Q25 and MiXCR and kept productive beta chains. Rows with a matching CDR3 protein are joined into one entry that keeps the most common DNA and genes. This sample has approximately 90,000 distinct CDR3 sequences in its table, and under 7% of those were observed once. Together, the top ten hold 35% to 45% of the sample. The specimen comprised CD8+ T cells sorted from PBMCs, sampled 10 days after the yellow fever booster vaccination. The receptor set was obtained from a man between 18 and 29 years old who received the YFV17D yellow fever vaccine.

In DNA form, the CDR3 reads TGCAGTGCTAGAGATCAGGTGGCAGATTACAATGAGCAGTTCTTC. Its protein product is CSARDQVADYNEQFF. This chain connects TRBV20-1 to TRBJ2-1; D uncertain. The germline gives CDR1 DFQATT, CDR2 SNEGSKA (reference sequence). The CDR3 is 15 amino acids. V lost 0 bases, J lost 4 bases, and 13 bases lay in between.

The CDR3 DNA follows: TGTGCCAGCAGCATCAACAGGGAGCAGTACTTC. Protein: CASSINREQYF. The J gene is TRBJ2-7, the V gene TRBV6-2 or TRBV6-3; weak D call: TRBD1 (5 bases). Trimming stripped 6 bases from V and 7 bases from J, with 10 bases between. Germline lookup yields CDR1 MNHEY and CDR2 SVGEGT. The CDR3 is 11 amino acids.

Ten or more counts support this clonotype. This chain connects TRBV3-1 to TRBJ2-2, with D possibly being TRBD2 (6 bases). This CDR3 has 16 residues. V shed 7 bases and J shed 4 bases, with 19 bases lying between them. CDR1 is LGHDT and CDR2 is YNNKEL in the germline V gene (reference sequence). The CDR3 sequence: CASMDQAGQGTGELFF. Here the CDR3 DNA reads TGTGCCAGCATGGATCAAGCGGGCCAGGGCACCGGGGAGCTGTTTTTT.

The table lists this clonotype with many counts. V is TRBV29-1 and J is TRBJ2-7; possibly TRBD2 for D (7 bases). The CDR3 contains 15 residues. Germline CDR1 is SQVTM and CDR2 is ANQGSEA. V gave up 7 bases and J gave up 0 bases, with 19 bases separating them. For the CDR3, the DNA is TGCAGCGCCTCCAGGGGTGGCGGGGGCTCCTACGAGCAGTACTTC. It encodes CSASRGGGGSYEQYF.

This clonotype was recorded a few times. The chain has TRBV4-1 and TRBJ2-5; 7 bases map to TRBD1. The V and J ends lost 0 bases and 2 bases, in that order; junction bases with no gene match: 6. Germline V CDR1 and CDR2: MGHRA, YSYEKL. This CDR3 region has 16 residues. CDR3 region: CASSQERGQLQETQYF. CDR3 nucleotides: TGCGCCAGCAGCCAAGAAAGGGGACAGTTACAAGAGACCCAGTACTTC.

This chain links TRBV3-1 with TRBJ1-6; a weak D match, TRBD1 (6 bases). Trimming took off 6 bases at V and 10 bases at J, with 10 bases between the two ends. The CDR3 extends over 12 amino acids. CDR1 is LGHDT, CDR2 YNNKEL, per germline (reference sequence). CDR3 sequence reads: CASRDRWSPLHF. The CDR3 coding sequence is TGTGCCAGCAGGGACAGATGGTCACCCCTCCACTTT. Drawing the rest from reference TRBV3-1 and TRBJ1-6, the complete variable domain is DTAVSQTPKYLVTQMGNDKSIKCEQNLGHDTMYWYKQDSKKFLKIMFSYNNKELIINETVPNRFSPKSPDKAHLNLHINSLELGDSAVYFCASRDRWSPLHFGNGTRLTVT.

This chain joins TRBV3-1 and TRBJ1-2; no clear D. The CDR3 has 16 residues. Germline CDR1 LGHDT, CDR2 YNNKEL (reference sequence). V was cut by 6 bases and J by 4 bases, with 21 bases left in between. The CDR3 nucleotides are TGTGCCAGCAGTGACCCTCTCGTTGCGGAGGCCTATGGCTACACCTTC. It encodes CASSDPLVAEAYGYTF.

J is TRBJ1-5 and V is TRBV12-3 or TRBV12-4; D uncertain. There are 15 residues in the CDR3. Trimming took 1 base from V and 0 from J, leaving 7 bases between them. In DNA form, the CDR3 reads TGTGCCAGCAGTTTAGGTGGGCTTAGCAATCAGCCCCAGCATTTT. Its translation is CASSLGGLSNQPQHF.

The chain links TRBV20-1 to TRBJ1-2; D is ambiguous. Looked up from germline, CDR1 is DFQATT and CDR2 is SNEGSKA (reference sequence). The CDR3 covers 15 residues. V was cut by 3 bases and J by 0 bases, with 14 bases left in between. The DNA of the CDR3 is TGCAGTGCTAGTTCTGTTGGCCGCCCTAACTATGGCTACACCTTC. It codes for CSASSVGRPNYGYTF.